Presented here are 19 T cell receptor beta chains from one specimen sequenced in a study of blood T cells in healthy people across ages. A second PCR, run for roughly 7 to 12 cycles, used a sample-barcoded 5' primer plus a J-beta primer mix. TCRdb independently ran MiXCR on the 5' RACE reads; one entry per CDR3 protein. The repertoire has about 640,000 distinct CDR3 sequences, around 54% of them found once; the top ten carry 35% to 40%. The sequencing input was blood. These receptors all come from a man aged 55 to 70 in good health.

The J gene is TRBJ2-1, the V gene TRBV7-9, with D possibly TRBD2 on 5 matching bases. Germline-derived CDR1 and CDR2 are SEHNR and FQNEAQ (reference sequence). The ends were cut back, 6 bases at V and 8 bases at J, with 11 bases in the middle. This CDR3 is 12 amino acids long. In DNA form, the CDR3 reads TGTGCCAGCAGTAGGTTTAGCGATGAGCAGTTCTTC. This sequence encodes CASSRFSDEQFF.

The chain combines TRBV6-5 with TRBJ2-6, with D tentatively TRBD1 (6 bases). The CDR3 sequence is 15 residues long. CDR1 MNHEY and CDR2 SVGAGI come from the germline V gene. Trimming took 6 bases from V and 0 from J, leaving 9 bases between them. CDR3 bases: TGTGCCAGCAGGAGGACAGACTCTGGGGCCAACGTCCTGACTTTC. Translation: CASRRTDSGANVLTF.

The chain employs TRBV7-2 and TRBJ2-3; 7 nucleotides line up with TRBD1. V lost 1 base and J lost 6; bases outside the gene matches: 10. Germline V gene lookup returns CDR1 SGHTA and CDR2 FQGNSA. The CDR3 has 16 amino acids. In DNA, the CDR3 is TGTGCCAGCAGCTTAGGACAGGGTAGTATTGCGGATACGCAGTATTTT. Its protein product is CASSLGQGSIADTQYF. Based on the CDR3 plus reference TRBV7-2 and TRBJ2-3, the full variable domain is GAGVSQSPSNKVTEKGKDVELRCDPISGHTALYWYRQSLGQGLEFLIYFQGNSAPDKSGLPSDRFSAERTGGSVSTLTIQRTQQEDSAVYLCASSLGQGSIADTQYFGPGTRLTVL.

This clonotype was seen a few times. V usage is TRBV4-1 and J usage is TRBJ1-6; the D is unclear. Between the trimmed V and J ends, which lost 1 base and 7 bases, there was a span of 14 bases. CDR1 and CDR2 (germline): MGHRA, YSYEKL. The CDR3 covers 16 residues. In DNA form, the CDR3 reads TGCGCCAGCAGCCAAGGCTCCGGGGTGCGGAATTCACCCCTCCACTTT. As protein: CASSQGSGVRNSPLHF.

CDR3: CASSLGSTGVHNEQFF. The CDR3 DNA reads as TGTGCCAGCAGTTTAGGGAGCACGGGGGTTCACAATGAGCAGTTCTTC. This chain uses TRBV12-3 or TRBV12-4 with TRBJ2-1, with D possibly matching TRBD2 (6 bases). V was shortened by 1 base and J by 5 bases, with 15 bases between the two germline ends. The CDR3 has 16 amino acids.

The chain joins TRBV5-1 to TRBJ2-4; maybe TRBD1 (7 bases). The J call may be mistaken, given a closer DNA end match to TRBJ2-7. Germline-derived CDR1 and CDR2 are SGHRS and YFSETQ. The CDR3 has 15 residues. CDR3 loop: CASSLGAGGSGEQYF. In nucleotides, the CDR3 is TGCGCCAGCAGCTTGGGTGCAGGGGGGTCGGGCGAGCAGTACTTC.

V and J are TRBV7-2 and TRBJ2-5; D is possibly TRBD2 (7 bases). The germline gives CDR1 SGHTA, CDR2 FQGNSA. This CDR3 comprises 17 residues. Trimming pared 5 bases from V and 4 bases from J, leaving 23 bases between. The CDR3 here is CASSVGLVGGGRETQYF. DNA for the CDR3: TGTGCCAGCAGCGTTGGACTAGTGGGGGGGGGCAGAGAGACCCAGTACTTC.

The chain uses TRBV7-6 and TRBJ2-7, with D hard to call. The germline V gene encodes CDR1 SGHVS and CDR2 FNYEAQ. V lost 2 bases, J lost 0 bases, and 8 bases lay in between. This CDR3 spans 14 amino acids. The CDR3 DNA is TGTGCCAGCAGCTTACTGGTCTCCTCCTACGAGCAGTACTTC. Its protein is CASSLLVSSYEQYF.

In this sample, this clonotype turned up once. CDR3 bases: TGCGCCAGCAGCTTGGAGCCGGGACAGTCCTACAATGAGCAGTTCTTC. This encodes CASSLEPGQSYNEQFF. V usage is TRBV5-1 and J usage is TRBJ2-1, with 7 bases aligning to TRBD1. CDR1 is SGHRS and CDR2 is YFSETQ in the germline V gene. There are 16 residues in the CDR3. The junction had 4 bases not matched to a gene; V was cut back by 0 bases and J by 1 base. The variable domain in full, completed from reference TRBV5-1 and TRBJ2-1, reads KAGVTQTPRYLIKTRGQQVTLSCSPISGHRSVSWYQQTPGQGLQFLFEYFSETQRNKGNFPGRFSGRQFSNSRSEMNVSTLELGDSALYLCASSLEPGQSYNEQFFGPGTRLTVL.

The chain has TRBV20-1 and TRBJ2-5; a weak D match, TRBD2 (5 bases). V was shortened by 3 bases and J by 5 bases, with 13 bases between the two germline ends. Germline V gives CDR1 DFQATT, CDR2 SNEGSKA (reference sequence). The CDR3 has 13 amino acids. The CDR3 loop is CSARDAGEETQYF. In DNA, the CDR3 is TGCAGTGCTAGGGACGCCGGGGAGGAGACCCAGTACTTC.

The chain combines TRBV29-1 with TRBJ2-1; 8 nucleotides line up with TRBD1. Per germline, CDR1 SQVTM and CDR2 ANQGSEA. This CDR3 spans 15 amino acids. The V gene end was trimmed by 3 bases and the J gene end by 4 bases; junction bases not matched to a gene: 8. The CDR3 region is CSVDPGQGTYNEQFF. The CDR3 DNA follows: TGCAGCGTTGATCCCGGACAGGGAACTTACAATGAGCAGTTCTTC.

The V gene is TRBV28, the J gene TRBJ2-7; the D gene is possibly TRBD1 (5 bases). The J call may not be correct, given that the DNA end is closer to TRBJ2-5. CDR1 MDHEN and CDR2 SYDVKM come from the germline V gene. CDR3 size: 15 residues. The CDR3 sequence: CASLRGGSYQETQYF. In DNA, the CDR3 is TGTGCCAGTTTAAGGGGTGGGTCGTACCAAGAGACCCAGTACTTC.

There are a few counts of this clonotype. The chain recombines TRBV20-1 with TRBJ2-4; a possible D gene is TRBD2 (5 bases). This CDR3 is 10 amino acids long. Germline CDR1 DFQATT, CDR2 SNEGSKA (reference sequence). The V end was cut by 7 bases, the J end by 7 bases, with 8 bases between. The CDR3 region has the DNA TGCAGTGTTGGGGAGAACATTCAGTACTTC. Protein sequence: CSVGENIQYF.

V usage is TRBV29-1 and J usage is TRBJ1-4; TRBD1 aligns across 10 bases. Germline V CDR1 and CDR2: SQVTM, ANQGSEA. The CDR3 spans 15 residues. The junction had 8 bases not matched to a gene; V was cut back by 4 bases and J by 6 bases. CDR3 protein: CSVGGQGGFDEKLFF. The CDR3 DNA follows: TGCAGCGTTGGAGGACAGGGGGGGTTCGATGAAAAACTGTTTTTT. The full variable domain, its missing parts supplied by reference TRBV29-1 and TRBJ1-4, is SAVISQKPSRDICQRGTSLTIQCQVDSQVTMMFWYRQQPGQSLTLIATANQGSEATYESGFVIDKFPISRPNLTFSTLTVSNMSPEDSSIYLCSVGGQGGFDEKLFFGSGTQLSVL.

This rearrangement joins TRBV28 to TRBJ1-6; weak D call: TRBD1 (6 bases). This CDR3 region has 16 residues. In germline, CDR1 is MDHEN, CDR2 SYDVKM. V was clipped by 2 bases and J by 7 bases, with 15 bases between them. CDR3 sequence: CASSLGGGGRNSPLHF. The CDR3, as DNA: TGTGCCAGCAGTTTAGGGGGCGGGGGAAGAAATTCACCCCTCCACTTT.

The chain has TRBV27 and TRBJ2-7; D might be TRBD1 (6 bases). The assigned J gene may be wrong: the sequence end matches TRBJ2-5 better. CDR1 MNHEY and CDR2 SMNVEV come from the germline V gene (reference sequence). This CDR3 spans 14 amino acids. The CDR3 spells CASSLGAWMGTQYF. The CDR3 region has the DNA TGTGCCAGCAGTTTGGGGGCCTGGATGGGGACCCAGTACTTC.

This chain uses TRBV5-1 with TRBJ2-5, with 8 bases matching TRBD1. The CDR3 length is 14 residues. After removal of 4 bases from V and 4 bases from J, the junction contained 6 bases not matched to a gene. Per the germline V gene, CDR1 is SGHRS and CDR2 is YFSETQ. The chain's CDR3 is CASSDHRGAETQYF. For the CDR3, the DNA is TGCGCCAGCAGCGACCACAGGGGGGCAGAGACCCAGTACTTC.

The genes are TRBV7-9 and TRBJ2-7; possibly TRBD1 for D (6 bases). Trimming stripped 5 bases from V and 6 bases from J, with 17 bases between. The CDR3 is 14 residues long. CDR1 is SEHNR and CDR2 is FQNEAQ in the germline V gene (reference sequence). The CDR3 is CASSPWDNPLEQYF. CDR3 bases: TGTGCCAGCAGCCCCTGGGACAACCCTCTCGAGCAGTACTTC.

This clonotype was seen just once. The chain joins TRBV7-2 to TRBJ2-5; D unclear. The length of the CDR3 is 16 residues. Germline-derived CDR1 and CDR2 are SGHTA and FQGNSA. Trimming left V 5 bases short and J 4 bases short, with 20 bases between. CDR3 bases: TGTGCCAGCAGCCCCTTGGCGCCCGGTCAAGGAGAGACCCAGTACTTC. Residues: CASSPLAPGQGETQYF. The full variable domain, with the rest looked up from reference TRBV7-2 and TRBJ2-5, is GAGVSQSPSNKVTEKGKDVELRCDPISGHTALYWYRQSLGQGLEFLIYFQGNSAPDKSGLPSDRFSAERTGGSVSTLTIQRTQQEDSAVYLCASSPLAPGQGETQYFGPGTRLLVL.